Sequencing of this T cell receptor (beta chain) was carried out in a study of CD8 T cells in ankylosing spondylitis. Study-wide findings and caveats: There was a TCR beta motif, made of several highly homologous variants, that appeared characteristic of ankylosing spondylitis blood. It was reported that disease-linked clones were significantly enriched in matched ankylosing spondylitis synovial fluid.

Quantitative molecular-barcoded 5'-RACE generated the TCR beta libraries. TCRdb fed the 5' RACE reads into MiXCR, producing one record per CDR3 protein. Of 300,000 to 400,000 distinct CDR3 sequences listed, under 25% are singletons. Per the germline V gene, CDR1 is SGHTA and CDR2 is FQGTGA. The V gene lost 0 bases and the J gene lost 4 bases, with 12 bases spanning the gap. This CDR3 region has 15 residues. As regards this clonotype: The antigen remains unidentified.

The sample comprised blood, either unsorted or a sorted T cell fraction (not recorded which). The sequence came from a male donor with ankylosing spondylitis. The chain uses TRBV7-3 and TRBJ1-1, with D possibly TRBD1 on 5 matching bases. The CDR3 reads CASSLTRRGGTEAFF. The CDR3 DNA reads TGTGCCAGCAGCTTAACTCGGAGGGGCGGCACTGAAGCTTTCTTT. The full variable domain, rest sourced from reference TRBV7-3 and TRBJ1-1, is GAGVSQTPSNKVTEKGKYVELRCDPISGHTALYWYRQSLGQGPEFLIYFQGTGAADDSGLPNDRFFAVRPEGSVSTLKIQRTERGDSAVYLCASSLTRRGGTEAFFGQGTRLTVV.